Listed below are T cell receptor beta chains from one sample, sequenced in a study of post-analysis software for immune sequencing data. A single record per CDR3 protein comes from TCRdb applying MiXCR to the PCR reads. The sample holds roughly 670,000 distinct CDR3 sequences; 55% to 60% are singletons and the top ten take approximately 10%. Sequenced material: blood. The receptors shown here come from a girl aged 2-15 years with multiple sclerosis. Each CDR3 is given with its conserved first and last residue. Each record gives: V gene, J gene, D gene, clone size, CDR3 protein, CDR3 DNA. The D gene is left open where the match is weak. For some rows the clone size is stated as once, few or many, or as a class when expanded; others skip it.

TRBV29-1	TRBJ2-5	NA	few	CSVELLAQETQYF	TGCAGCGTTGAACTCCTGGCCCAAGAGACCCAGTACTTC
TRBV4-3	TRBJ2-5	NA	NA	CASSPFVLGEMGETQYF	TGCGCCAGCAGCCCGTTCGTGCTGGGTGAGATGGGAGAGACCCAGTACTTC
TRBV7-9	TRBJ2-7	NA	NA	CASSLEAGSRKYF	TGTGCCAGCAGCTTAGAGGCAGGGAGCAGGAAGTACTTC
TRBV5-1	TRBJ1-5	TRBD1	few	CASSWGTGNQPQHF	TGCGCCAGCAGCTGGGGGACAGGGAATCAGCCCCAGCATTTT
TRBV12-3/TRBV12-4	TRBJ2-7	TRBD1	NA	CASSPTDRRTYEQYF	TGTGCCAGCAGTCCCACGGACAGGCGGACCTACGAGCAGTACTTC
TRBV5-1	TRBJ2-1	NA	once	CASSEKQFF	TGCGCCAGCAGCGAGAAGCAGTTCTTC
TRBV20-1	TRBJ2-1	NA	few	CSARFPLRVDEQFF	TGCAGTGCTAGATTTCCCTTGAGGGTCGATGAGCAGTTCTTC
TRBV5-1	TRBJ1-2	TRBD1	few	CASSLPTGVDYGYTF	TGCGCCAGCAGCTTACCGACAGGGGTCGACTATGGCTACACCTTC
TRBV7-2	TRBJ2-5	NA	NA	CASSLLSGQETQYF	TGTGCCAGCAGCCTTTTAAGCGGCCAAGAGACCCAGTACTTC
TRBV28	TRBJ2-7	NA	NA	CASSLRQLNSYEQYF	TGTGCCAGCAGTTTAAGGCAGCTAAATTCCTACGAGCAGTACTTC
TRBV5-1	TRBJ2-2	NA	NA	CASSLGLAGELFF	TGCGCCAGCAGCTTGGGACTAGCCGGGGAGCTGTTTTTT
TRBV15	TRBJ1-2	NA	NA	CATSRGGDGYTF	TGTGCCACCAGCAGAGGAGGGGATGGCTACACCTTC
TRBV5-1	TRBJ2-1	TRBD2	NA	CASSARTSGRRWNEQFF	TGCGCCAGTTCGGCAAGGACTAGCGGGAGGCGTTGGAATGAGCAGTTCTTC
TRBV3-1	TRBJ2-3	TRBD2	NA	CASSHGTSPDTQYF	TGTGCCAGCAGCCACGGGACTAGCCCAGATACGCAGTATTTT
TRBV7-9	TRBJ1-4	NA	NA	CASSPRGLGATNEKLFF	TGTGCCAGCAGCCCCCGGGGACTGGGTGCAACTAATGAAAAACTGTTTTTT
TRBV20-1	TRBJ2-3	NA	few	CSARDSLGADTQYF	TGCAGTGCTAGAGATAGCCTCGGCGCAGATACGCAGTATTTT
TRBV29-1	TRBJ1-3	NA	NA	CSVDRCKVPSKENTIYF	TGCAGCGTTGATCGCTGTAAGGTGCCCTCCAAAGAGAACACCATATATTTT
TRBV29-1	TRBJ2-1	NA	few	CSVEEFQLNNEQFF	TGCAGCGTTGAAGAGTTCCAGCTAAACAATGAGCAGTTCTTC
TRBV20-1	TRBJ2-3	NA	NA	CSARDKVGYETQYF	TGCAGTGCTAGAGATAAAGTGGGGTACGAGACCCAGTATTTT
TRBV12-3/TRBV12-4	TRBJ2-5	NA	few	CASSFIGAGETQYF	TGTGCCAGCAGTTTTATAGGGGCCGGGGAGACCCAGTACTTC
TRBV24-1	TRBJ2-3	TRBD2	NA	CATSTGTSGRNTQYF	TGTGCCACCTCGACCGGGACTAGCGGGAGGAATACGCAGTATTTT
TRBV25-1	TRBJ1-1	NA	NA	CASSETGRELAFF	TGTGCCAGCAGTGAAACCGGCAGGGAGTTGGCTTTCTTT
TRBV7-3	TRBJ2-3	NA	many	CASSSYRDGDTQYF	TGTGCCAGCAGCTCCTACAGGGACGGGGATACGCAGTATTTT
TRBV29-1	TRBJ2-1	TRBD1	NA	CSVRAGGFRQFF	TGCAGCGTACGGGCAGGGGGCTTTAGGCAGTTCTTC
TRBV6-5	TRBJ2-5	TRBD2	once	CASSYSLAGAVETQYF	TGTGCCAGCAGTTACTCCCTAGCGGGGGCTGTAGAGACCCAGTACTTC
TRBV11-2	TRBJ2-5	NA	NA	CASSPVGVTQYF	TGTGCCAGCAGCCCCGTCGGCGTGACCCAGTACTTC
TRBV27	TRBJ2-1	TRBD2	few	CASGSGANEQFF	TGTGCCAGCGGTAGCGGGGCGAATGAGCAGTTCTTT
TRBV3-1	TRBJ2-5	TRBD2	NA	CASSLGLAVMQETQYF	TGTGCCAGCAGCCTGGGACTAGCGGTGATGCAAGAGACCCAGTACTTC
TRBV6-5	TRBJ2-7	TRBD2	NA	CASSYSWGGADYEQYF	TGTGCCAGCAGTTACTCTTGGGGAGGGGCCGACTACGAGCAGTACTTC
TRBV10-3	TRBJ2-3	TRBD2	NA	CAISETHPGLGADTQYF	TGTGCCATCAGTGAGACTCACCCGGGACTAGGCGCAGATACGCAGTATTTT
TRBV2	TRBJ1-2	TRBD1	NA	CAQHRGQGFNYGYTF	TGTGCCCAACATAGAGGACAGGGGTTTAACTATGGCTACACCTTC
TRBV4-3	TRBJ2-2	NA	NA	CASSQETELSGELFF	TGCGCCAGCAGCCAAGAGACGGAGTTATCCGGGGAGCTGTTTTTT
TRBV2	TRBJ2-1	NA	NA	CASSPRTASPSNEQFF	TGTGCCAGCAGTCCCCGGACAGCCAGCCCCAGCAATGAGCAGTTCTTC
TRBV20-1	TRBJ2-5	TRBD2	NA	CSAISASGANQETQYF	TGCAGTGCTATTTCGGCTAGCGGGGCAAACCAAGAGACCCAGTACTTC
TRBV6-6	TRBJ2-7	TRBD2	NA	CASSAKAGGTYEQYF	TGTGCCAGCAGTGCCAAGGCGGGGGGAACCTACGAGCAGTACTTC
TRBV7-2	TRBJ2-1	NA	NA	CASSLIGQETYNEQFF	TGTGCCAGCAGCTTAATAGGCCAGGAGACCTACAATGAGCAGTTCTTC
TRBV6-5	TRBJ2-1	TRBD2	NA	CASSYSAPAGGPYNEQFF	TGTGCCAGCAGTTACTCGGCCCCCGCGGGAGGCCCCTACAATGAGCAGTTCTTC
TRBV20-1	TRBJ1-5	TRBD1	once	CSAGTANQPQHF	TGCAGTGCTGGGACAGCCAATCAGCCCCAGCATTTT
TRBV5-1	TRBJ2-3	TRBD2	NA	CASRTSGGLGTDTQYF	TGCGCCAGCAGAACTAGCGGGGGTTTGGGCACAGATACGCAGTATTTT
TRBV20-1	TRBJ2-3	TRBD1	NA	CSAALGTGDPDTQYF	TGCAGTGCTGCCCTGGGGACAGGGGATCCAGATACGCAGTATTTT
TRBV4-1	TRBJ2-5	NA	NA	CASSQDLGKVETQYF	TGCGCCAGCAGCCAAGATCTGGGCAAGGTAGAGACCCAGTACTTC
TRBV9	TRBJ2-3	TRBD2	NA	CASSVESGGAPDTQYF	TGTGCCAGCAGCGTAGAGAGCGGGGGGGCTCCAGATACGCAGTATTTT
TRBV20-1	TRBJ2-7	TRBD1	NA	CSASTGTGTSYEQYF	TGCAGTGCTAGCACGGGGACAGGAACCTCCTACGAGCAGTACTTC
TRBV5-1	TRBJ2-5	NA	NA	CASSLEPGTQYF	TGCGCCAGCAGCTTGGAACCGGGGACCCAGTACTTC
TRBV7-2	TRBJ2-1	NA	NA	CASSPGGQAYNEQFF	TGTGCCAGCAGCCCCGGGGGCCAAGCCTACAATGAGCAGTTCTTC
TRBV6-5	TRBJ2-1	NA	few	CASSWVLTGSYNEQFF	TGTGCCAGCAGTTGGGTCCTTACCGGCTCCTACAATGAGCAGTTCTTC
TRBV20-1	TRBJ2-7	NA	NA	CSARDRVSYEQYF	TGCAGTGCTAGAGATAGAGTATCCTACGAGCAGTACTTC
TRBV12-3/TRBV12-4	TRBJ2-7	TRBD2	NA	CASSYLSGSSYEQYF	TGTGCCAGCAGTTATCTTAGCGGGAGCTCCTACGAGCAGTACTTC
TRBV12-3/TRBV12-4	TRBJ1-5	NA	few	CASSPLRLDSNQPQHF	TGTGCCAGCAGTCCCCTCCGGCTAGATAGCAATCAGCCCCAGCATTTT
TRBV10-3	TRBJ1-2	TRBD1	few	CAISVLGQGEGGYTF	TGTGCCATCAGTGTCCTCGGACAGGGTGAAGGCGGCTACACCTTC
TRBV7-6	TRBJ2-7	NA	NA	CASSLGEEVTEQYF	TGTGCCAGCAGCTTAGGGGAGGAAGTAACCGAGCAGTACTTC
TRBV7-2	TRBJ2-3	NA	NA	CASSPTRQVTDTQYF	TGTGCCAGCAGCCCCACGAGGCAGGTCACAGATACGCAGTATTTT
TRBV29-1	TRBJ2-1	NA	few	CSVQGEELSYNEQFF	TGCAGCGTTCAGGGAGAGGAACTCTCCTACAATGAGCAGTTCTTC
TRBV6-2/TRBV6-3	TRBJ2-1	TRBD1	NA	CASSFWTGSNEQFF	TGTGCCAGCAGTTTTTGGACAGGGTCCAATGAGCAGTTCTTC
TRBV20-1	TRBJ2-5	NA	NA	CSASASIDQETQYF	TGCAGTGCTAGTGCCTCCATCGACCAAGAGACCCAGTACTTC
TRBV5-1	TRBJ2-4	TRBD2	NA	CASSLAKAGDHFGAKNIQYF	TGCGCCAGCAGCTTGGCGAAAGCGGGGGACCACTTTGGAGCCAAAAACATTCAGTACTTC
TRBV6-5	TRBJ2-4	TRBD2	few	CASSPVPFGGAYRVYF	TGTGCCAGCAGTCCCGTGCCCTTCGGGGGGGCATATCGCGTGTACTTC
TRBV12-3/TRBV12-4	TRBJ1-1	NA	NA	CASSFTVTEAFF	TGTGCCAGCAGTTTTACAGTTACTGAAGCTTTCTTT
TRBV27	TRBJ2-1	NA	NA	CASGWGTTSSREQFF	TGTGCCAGCGGCTGGGGCACCACGTCCAGTCGTGAGCAGTTCTTC